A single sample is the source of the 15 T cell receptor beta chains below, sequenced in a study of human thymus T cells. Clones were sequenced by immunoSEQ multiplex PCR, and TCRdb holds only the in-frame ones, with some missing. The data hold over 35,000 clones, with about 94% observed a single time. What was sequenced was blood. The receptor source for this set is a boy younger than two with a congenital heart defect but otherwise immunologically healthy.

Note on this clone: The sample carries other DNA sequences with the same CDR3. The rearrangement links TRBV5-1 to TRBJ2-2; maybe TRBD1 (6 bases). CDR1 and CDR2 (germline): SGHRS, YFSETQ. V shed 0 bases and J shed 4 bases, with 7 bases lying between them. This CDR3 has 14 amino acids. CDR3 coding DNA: TGCGCCAGCAGCTTGGAAGGGGGCACCGGGGAGCTGTTTTTT. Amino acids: CASSLEGGTGELFF.

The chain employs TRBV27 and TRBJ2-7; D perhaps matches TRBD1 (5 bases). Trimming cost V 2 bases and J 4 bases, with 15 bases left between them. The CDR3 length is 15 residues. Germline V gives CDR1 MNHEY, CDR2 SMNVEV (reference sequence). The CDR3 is CASSLLPAGSYEQYF. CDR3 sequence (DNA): TGTGCCAGCAGTTTACTACCAGCAGGGTCGTACGAGCAGTACTTC.

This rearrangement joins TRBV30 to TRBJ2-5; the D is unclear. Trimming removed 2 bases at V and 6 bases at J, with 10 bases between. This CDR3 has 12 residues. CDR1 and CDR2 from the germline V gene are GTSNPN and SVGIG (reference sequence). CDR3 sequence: CAWSPRAQTQYF. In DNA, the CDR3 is TGTGCCTGGAGTCCCCGGGCACAGACCCAGTACTTC.

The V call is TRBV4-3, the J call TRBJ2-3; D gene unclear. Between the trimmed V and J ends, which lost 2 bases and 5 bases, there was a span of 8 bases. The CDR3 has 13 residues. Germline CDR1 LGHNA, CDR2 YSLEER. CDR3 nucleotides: TGCGCCAGCAGCCAACCGATTGGAGATACGCAGTATTTT. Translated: CASSQPIGDTQYF.

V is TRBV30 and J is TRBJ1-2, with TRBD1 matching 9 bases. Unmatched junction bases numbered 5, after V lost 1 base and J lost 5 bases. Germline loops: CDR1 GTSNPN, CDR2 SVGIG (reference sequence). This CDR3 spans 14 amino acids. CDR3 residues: CAWSAGQGWYGYTF. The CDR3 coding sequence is TGTGCCTGGAGTGCCGGACAGGGGTGGTATGGCTACACCTTC. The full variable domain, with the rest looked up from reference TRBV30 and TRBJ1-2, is SQTIHQWPATLVQPVGSPLSLECTVEGTSNPNLYWYRQAAGRGLQLLFYSVGIGQISSEVPQNLSASRPQDRQFILSSKKLLLSDSGFYLCAWSAGQGWYGYTFGSGTRLTVV.

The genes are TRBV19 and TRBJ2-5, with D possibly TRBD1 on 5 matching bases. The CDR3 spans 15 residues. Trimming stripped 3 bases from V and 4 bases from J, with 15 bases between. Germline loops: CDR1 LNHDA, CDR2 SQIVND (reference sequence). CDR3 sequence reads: CASSILGEEGETQYF. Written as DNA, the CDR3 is TGTGCCAGTAGTATCTTAGGGGAAGAAGGAGAGACCCAGTACTTC.

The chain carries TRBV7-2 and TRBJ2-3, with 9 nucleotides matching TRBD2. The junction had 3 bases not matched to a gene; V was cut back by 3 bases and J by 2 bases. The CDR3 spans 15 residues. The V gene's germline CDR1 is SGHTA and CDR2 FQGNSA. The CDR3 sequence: CASSFLAGVTDTQYF. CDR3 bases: TGTGCCAGCAGCTTTTTAGCGGGGGTCACAGATACGCAGTATTTT.

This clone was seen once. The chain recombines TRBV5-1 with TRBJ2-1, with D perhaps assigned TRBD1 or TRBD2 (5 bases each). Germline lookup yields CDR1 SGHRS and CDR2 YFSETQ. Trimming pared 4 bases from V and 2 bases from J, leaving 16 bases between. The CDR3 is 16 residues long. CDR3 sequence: CASSPPGTETYNEQFF. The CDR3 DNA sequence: TGCGCCAGCAGCCCCCCCGGGACGGAGACCTACAATGAGCAGTTCTTC.

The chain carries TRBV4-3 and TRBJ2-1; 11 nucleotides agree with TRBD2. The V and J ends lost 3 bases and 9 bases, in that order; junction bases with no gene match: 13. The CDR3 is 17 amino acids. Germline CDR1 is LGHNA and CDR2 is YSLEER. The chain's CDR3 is CASSQKAELAGVLEQFF. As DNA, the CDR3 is TGCGCCAGCAGCCAGAAGGCGGAACTAGCGGGGGTTCTTGAGCAGTTCTTC.

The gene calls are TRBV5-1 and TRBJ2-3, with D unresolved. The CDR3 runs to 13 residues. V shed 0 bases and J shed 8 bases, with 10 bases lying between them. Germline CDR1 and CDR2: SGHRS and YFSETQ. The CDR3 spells CASSLAAVGTQYF. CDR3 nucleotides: TGCGCCAGCAGCTTGGCCGCCGTGGGTACGCAGTATTTT.

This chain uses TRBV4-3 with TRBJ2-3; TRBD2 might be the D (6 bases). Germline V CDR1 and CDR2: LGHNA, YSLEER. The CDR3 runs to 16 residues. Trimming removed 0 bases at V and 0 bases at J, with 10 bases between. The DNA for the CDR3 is TGCGCCAGCAGCCAAGAGCGGGGTGAAAGCACAGATACGCAGTATTTT. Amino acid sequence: CASSQERGESTDTQYF.

The CDR3 spells CATHRQTFSQPQHF. The CDR3, as DNA: TGCGCCACCCACCGACAGACGTTTAGTCAGCCCCAGCATTTT. The chain couples TRBV5-1 to TRBJ1-5, with D perhaps matching TRBD1 (5 bases). The CDR3 sequence is 14 residues long. Trimming stripped 9 bases from V and 6 bases from J, with 19 bases between. Germline CDR1 and CDR2: SGHRS and YFSETQ.

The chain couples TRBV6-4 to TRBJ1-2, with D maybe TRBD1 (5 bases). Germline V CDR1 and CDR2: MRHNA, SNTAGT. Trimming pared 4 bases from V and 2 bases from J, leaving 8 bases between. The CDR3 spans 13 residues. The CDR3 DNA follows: TGTGCCAGCAGTGCAGGGAGGAACTATGGCTACACCTTC. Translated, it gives CASSAGRNYGYTF.

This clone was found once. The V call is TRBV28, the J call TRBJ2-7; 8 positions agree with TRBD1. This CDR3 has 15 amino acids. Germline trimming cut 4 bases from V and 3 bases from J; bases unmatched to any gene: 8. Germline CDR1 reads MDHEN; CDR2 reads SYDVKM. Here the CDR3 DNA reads TGTGCCAGCAGTTCTTTTGCGACAGGGGACTACGAGCAGTACTTC. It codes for CASSSFATGDYEQYF. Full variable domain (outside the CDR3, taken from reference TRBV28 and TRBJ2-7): DVKVTQSSRYLVKRTGEKVFLECVQDMDHENMFWYRQDPGLGLRLIYFSYDVKMKEKGDIPEGYSVSREKKERFSLILESASTNQTSMYLCASSSFATGDYEQYFGPGTRLTVT.

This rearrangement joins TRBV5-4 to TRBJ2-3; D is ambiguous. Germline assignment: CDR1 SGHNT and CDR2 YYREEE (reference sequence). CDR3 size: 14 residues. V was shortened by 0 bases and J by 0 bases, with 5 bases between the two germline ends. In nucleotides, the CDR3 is TGTGCCAGCAGCTTGGACACTAGCACAGATACGCAGTATTTT. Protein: CASSLDTSTDTQYF. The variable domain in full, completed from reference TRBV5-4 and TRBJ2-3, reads ETGVTQSPTHLIKTRGQQVTLRCSSQSGHNTVSWYQQALGQGPQFIFQYYREEENGRGNFPPRFSGLQFPNYSSELNVNALELDDSALYLCASSLDTSTDTQYFGPGTRLTVL.